The clone carrying this T cell receptor (beta chain) showed up just a few times. Antigen: not known. Quantitative 5'-RACE with molecular barcodes produced the TCR beta libraries. From the 5' RACE reads, TCRdb called clonotypes with MiXCR, one entry per CDR3 protein. The sample includes around 770,000 distinct CDR3 sequences, 12% of them seen just once. This sample is drawn from a study of CD8 T cells in ankylosing spondylitis. General observations from the study: Significantly higher representation of disease-linked clones was reported for matched ankylosing spondylitis synovial fluid. Blood from ankylosing spondylitis patients appeared to carry a characteristic roughly eight-variant TCR beta motif.

The sequencing sample was made of blood, either unsorted or a sorted T cell fraction (not recorded which). The source is a male donor with ankylosing spondylitis.

The CDR3 DNA reads TGCGCCAGCAGGGGGACGGTAACCTCTGGAAACACCATATATTTT. Its protein is CASRGTVTSGNTIYF. The chain recombines TRBV5-1 with TRBJ1-3, with D possibly being TRBD1 (5 bases). V lost 5 bases to trimming and J lost 0 bases, with 12 bases between them. The CDR3 length is 15 residues. Looked up from germline, CDR1 is SGHRS and CDR2 is YFSETQ.